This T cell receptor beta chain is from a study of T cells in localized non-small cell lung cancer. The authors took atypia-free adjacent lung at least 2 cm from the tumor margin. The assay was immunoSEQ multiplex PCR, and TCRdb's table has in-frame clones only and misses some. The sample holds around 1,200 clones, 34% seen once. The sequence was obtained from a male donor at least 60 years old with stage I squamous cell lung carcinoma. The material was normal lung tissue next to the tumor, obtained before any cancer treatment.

This CDR3 reads CSVKGPMNTEAFF. DNA of the CDR3: TGCAGCGTTAAGGGACCCATGAACACTGAAGCTTTCTTT. The chain links TRBV29-1 to TRBJ1-1; tentative D call: TRBD1 (5 bases). This CDR3 has 13 residues. CDR1 SQVTM and CDR2 ANQGSEA come from the germline V gene. Trimming pared 5 bases from V and 0 bases from J, leaving 10 bases between.